The T cell receptor (beta chain) under discussion was sequenced for a study of blood T cell repertoires in COVID-19. About the study: Samples came from the United States, Italy and Spain, spanning acute and convalescent COVID-19. PBMCs, B-cell-depleted T cells, or T cells were the source of the cDNA or gDNA that made up the material.

The CDR3 has 14 amino acids. CDR1 is MDHEN, CDR2 SYDVKM, per germline. Trimming removed 2 bases at V and 8 bases at J, with 15 bases between. Measured with immunoSEQ multiplex PCR; TCRdb has only the in-frame clones, and not every one. The data contain around 300,000 clones, about 90% of them singletons. Seattle participants joined during active infection and were tracked over time. Sequenced input: peripheral blood. The chain links TRBV28 to TRBJ1-1; possible D gene TRBD1, 5 bases. The origin of this receptor is a woman in her 30s with COVID-19, enrolled during active disease. The DNA for the CDR3 is TGTGCCAGCAGTTTAGCCGGGCGTGGGGCGGAAGCTTTCTTT. This sequence encodes CASSLAGRGAEAFF. Drawing the rest from reference TRBV28 and TRBJ1-1, the complete variable domain is DVKVTQSSRYLVKRTGEKVFLECVQDMDHENMFWYRQDPGLGLRLIYFSYDVKMKEKGDIPEGYSVSREKKERFSLILESASTNQTSMYLCASSLAGRGAEAFFGQGTRLTVV.